This TCR beta chain originates from a study of blood T cell repertoires in COVID-19. As for the study in general: Whether acute or convalescent, the COVID-19 samples came from the United States, Italy and Spain. The cDNA or gDNA used as material had been derived from T cells, B-cell-depleted T cells, or PBMCs.

Study processing details: Estimation of nucleated cell counts relied on the amplification of reference gene primers. The assay was immunoSEQ multiplex PCR, and TCRdb's table has in-frame clones only and misses some. The V and J calls and the clone size are those of that table, but D and trimming were determined from the DNA. Here the sample spans approximately 30,000 clones, about 83% being singletons. CDR1 and CDR2 (germline): SGHNT, YENEEA. V lost 1 base and J lost 1; bases outside the gene matches: 15. The CDR3 is 19 amino acids. The origin of this receptor is a human donor in a cohort sampled during active COVID-19. Sequenced input: peripheral blood. V is TRBV11-3 and J is TRBJ2-7, with 8 bases that match TRBD2. CDR3: CASSLASREGLYGSYEQYF. The CDR3, as DNA: TGTGCCAGCAGCTTAGCGTCACGGGAGGGCCTTTATGGTTCCTACGAGCAGTACTTC.